This T cell receptor (beta chain) was captured by sequencing in a study of T-cell memory formation after mild COVID-19. General study points: Second-wave clones peaking on day 37 lacked confirmed SARS-CoV-2 specificity. Pre-infection memory already had some responding clones, implying cross-reactive memory joined.

Concerning this clonotype itself: What it recognizes is unknown.

TCRdb redid the calling of the 5' RACE reads with MiXCR, one entry per CDR3 protein. Of 500,000 to 650,000 distinct CDR3 sequences listed, roughly a fifth were seen once; the top ten hold 8.4%. With 5 bases clipped from V and 4 bases from J, the junction kept 20 bases outside the gene matches. CDR3 size: 19 residues. Germline V gene data show CDR1 as MDHEN and CDR2 as SYDVKM. The TCR sequence derives from an adult woman who had mild COVID-19 (a few samples of this study predate the infection). Cell type and time point are not known. The sample comprised PBMCs or a T cell subset sorted from them (not recorded which). The chain carries TRBV28 and TRBJ2-3, with TRBD2 identical over 8 bases. The CDR3 is CASSTTGTRFLGGADTQYF. Written as DNA, the CDR3 is TGTGCCAGCAGTACCACCGGGACTAGGTTCCTGGGAGGGGCAGATACGCAGTATTTT.